A selection of T cell receptor beta chains follows, all from one sample in a study of cytomegalovirus exposure and HLA in healthy donors. Clones were read by immunoSEQ multiplex PCR, and TCRdb kept only the in-frame ones, dropping some. This sample has about 94,000 clones; around 84% occur once, and the top ten carry about 9.3%. What was sequenced was PBMCs. The receptors come from a human donor in good health. Each CDR3 is given without its conserved first and last residue. A D gene is named only where the DNA matches it firmly.

V gene	D gene	CDR3 protein
TRBV28	-	ASSLLKPQGSQPQH
TRBV18	-	ASSPPTGNTEAF
TRBV18	TRBD2	ASSPGGGGYNEQF
TRBV27	TRBD2	ASSLMGLAGNEQF
TRBV27	TRBD1	ASSLGSGTAYNEQF
TRBV28	-	ASRGSGSFYEQY
TRBV30	TRBD1	APGQWNTEAF
TRBV18	TRBD2	ASSPPTSGTSGRGSYNEQF
TRBV25-1	TRBD1	ASRDRVFNSPLH
TRBV6-5	TRBD1	ASSYTGTGTNEQF
TRBV10-3	TRBD1	AISLDRDNSPLH
TRBV5-5	-	ASSPPGGPQGEQF
TRBV6-1	-	ASVLTWTADDGYT
TRBV9	-	ASSVGAGTYEQY
TRBV9	-	ASSVGRDYIDEQF
TRBV6-6	TRBD2	ASSSSGRSSYEQY
TRBV5-4	-	ASSFAGNTGELF
TRBV1	-	TSSRWTRAEAF
TRBV6-1	-	ASSEKVARGAALLNEQF
TRBV7-7	TRBD2	ASSPSNSGRETQY
TRBV2	-	ASRLSAYPADTQY
TRBV7-9	TRBD1	ASSPLTGWGANVLT
TRBV4-1	TRBD1	ASSQPRSGQAPYNEQF
TRBV5-6	-	ASSPGLADTQY
TRBV6-5	-	ASSSRLEWEQY
TRBV6-1	TRBD1	ASSEYRGSGNTIY